This is a list of T cell receptor beta chains from one sample in a study of CD8 T cells in Susac syndrome. TCRdb analysed the immunoSEQ multiplex PCR reads with MiXCR anew, one entry per CDR3 protein. This sample carries about 180,000 distinct CDR3 sequences, around 94% of them seen once, and the ten largest clones take more than 0.08%. Sequences were obtained from CD4+ T cells from PBMCs. These receptors came from a human donor with Susac syndrome. CDR3s leave out the opening cysteine and the closing phenylalanine or tryptophan. Not every row has a clone size; where given, it reads once, few, many or a size class.

CDR3 length,clone size,J gene,V gene,CDR3 protein
14,NA,TRBJ1-1,TRBV14,ASIVPRLWRDTEAF
10,NA,TRBJ1-2,TRBV3-1,ASSQVPTGYT
12,NA,TRBJ2-7,TRBV11-2,ASSFRLDSYEQY
11,NA,TRBJ2-3,TRBV6-5,ASRERSTDTQY
14,NA,TRBJ2-5,TRBV29-1,SVGSAASANQETQY
10,NA,TRBJ2-7,TRBV29-1,SVPGQGIEQY
14,once,TRBJ1-1,TRBV27,ASSPLPATRNTEAF
11,NA,TRBJ1-1,TRBV6-2/TRBV6-3,AIRGQLNTEAF
13,NA,TRBJ1-1,TRBV4-1,ASSQRDREATEAF
11,NA,TRBJ1-5,TRBV4-3,ASSPGRDQPQH
13,NA,TRBJ1-5,TRBV20-1,SARSPWEAGQPQH
12,NA,TRBJ1-2,TRBV29-1,SVDPDRLGEGYT
13,NA,TRBJ2-3,TRBV9,ASSRQASFSPTQY
13,NA,TRBJ2-2,TRBV20-1,SARLPGLAGGELF
10,NA,TRBJ2-7,TRBV3-1,ASSPSAYEQY
12,once,TRBJ2-3,TRBV7-2,ASSLLPTTDTQY
13,once,TRBJ1-5,TRBV10-3,AISELGSPNQPQH
11,NA,TRBJ2-3,TRBV20-1,SAALGAPNTQY
12,NA,TRBJ2-2,TRBV5-4,ASRQGHVTGELF
13,NA,TRBJ1-3,TRBV12-3/TRBV12-4,ASSEGVHSGNTIY
13,few,TRBJ2-2,TRBV7-2,ASSLLAGRTGELF
12,NA,TRBJ1-2,TRBV5-4,ASSLVGSGYGYT
10,NA,TRBJ2-7,TRBV18,ASSGTAYEQY
13,NA,TRBJ1-3,TRBV3-1,ASSRSDRGGNTIY
11,NA,TRBJ2-3,TRBV11-3,ASSSATTDTQY
12,NA,TRBJ2-7,TRBV5-1,ASSLSGRADEQY
12,NA,TRBJ1-1,TRBV30,AWSLGTANTEAF
11,NA,TRBJ2-5,TRBV7-9,ASSLVGRETQY
12,NA,TRBJ1-2,TRBV4-1,ASSPPGQGRGYT
11,NA,TRBJ2-3,TRBV20-1,SARLGGPDTQY
9,NA,TRBJ2-7,TRBV20-1,SAGSGYEQY
12,NA,TRBJ2-7,TRBV7-2,ASSLLRGGYEQY
13,NA,TRBJ2-4,TRBV4-3,ASSQEVVAKNIQY
8,NA,TRBJ2-5,TRBV29-1,SGTKETQY
13,once,TRBJ1-2,TRBV25-1,ASSEVSSSLDGYT
10,NA,TRBJ2-3,TRBV28,ASDSRGDTQY
12,once,TRBJ2-5,TRBV9,ASSVGLAEETQY
13,NA,TRBJ2-7,TRBV5-6,ASSPKGQATYEQY
13,NA,TRBJ1-6,TRBV14,ASSGPGRYNSPLH
13,NA,TRBJ2-6,TRBV9,ASSVMGTGANVLT
13,NA,TRBJ1-5,TRBV15,ATSRMDGSNQPQH
10,NA,TRBJ1-1,TRBV27,ASSFRDSEAF
13,once,TRBJ2-1,TRBV5-1,ASSGPGREVDEQF